Here is one TCR beta chain with its context. TCRdb's table, derived via immunoSEQ multiplex PCR, lists solely in-frame clones and lacks some. The sample records 95,000 to 150,000 clones, under 90% being singletons. Looked up from germline, CDR1 is SNHLY and CDR2 is FYNNEI. The CDR3 is made up of 15 amino acids. Trimming removed 7 bases from V and 4 bases from J, with 17 bases in between. The data originate from a study of T cell responses to AZD1222 COVID-19 vaccine. This chain uses TRBV2 with TRBJ2-4; D not resolved. This TCR was recovered from an adult in good health. Specimen: peripheral blood, collected on day 0 of AZD1222 vaccination. Here the CDR3 reads CASNPMDFQKNIQYF. Written as DNA, the CDR3 is TGTGCCAGCAACCCAATGGATTTTCAAAAAAACATTCAGTACTTC.